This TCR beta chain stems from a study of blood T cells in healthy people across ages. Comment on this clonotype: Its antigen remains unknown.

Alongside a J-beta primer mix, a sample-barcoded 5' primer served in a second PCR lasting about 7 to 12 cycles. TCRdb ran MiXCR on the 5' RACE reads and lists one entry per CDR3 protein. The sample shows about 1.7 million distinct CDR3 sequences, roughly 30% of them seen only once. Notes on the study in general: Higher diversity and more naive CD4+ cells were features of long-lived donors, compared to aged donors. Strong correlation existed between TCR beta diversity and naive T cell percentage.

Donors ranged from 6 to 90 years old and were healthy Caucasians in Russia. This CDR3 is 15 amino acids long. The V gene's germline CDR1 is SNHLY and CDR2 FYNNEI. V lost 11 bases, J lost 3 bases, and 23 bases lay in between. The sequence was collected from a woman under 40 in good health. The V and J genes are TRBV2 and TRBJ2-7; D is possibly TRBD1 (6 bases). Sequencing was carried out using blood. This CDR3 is CAAPPNRVVVYEQYF. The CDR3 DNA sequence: TGTGCCGCCCCCCCCAACAGGGTCGTCGTCTACGAGCAGTACTTC.